This passage covers 20 T cell receptor beta chains from one sample sequenced in a study of PD-1 blockade in classical Hodgkin lymphoma. Patients all relapsed after autologous stem cell transplantation, and there was variation in brentuximab vedotin exposure. Repertoires were generated with immunoSEQ multiplex PCR, while TCRdb's copy carries only in-frame clones and drops some. The repertoire includes 70,000 to 85,000 clones, about 92% of them detected once, and 8% sits in the top ten. Sequencing used peripheral blood mononuclear cells (PBMCs), obtained at baseline. The source is a human donor with classical Hodgkin lymphoma.

The V gene is TRBV6-6, the J gene TRBJ1-2; TRBD1 matches 7 bases. Losses at the gene ends were 6 bases for V and 7 bases for J; bases not matched to a gene: 8. The CDR3 runs 13 residues. Germline loops: CDR1 MNHNY, CDR2 SVGAGI (reference sequence). The CDR3 DNA is TGTGCCAGCAGCCTCAAGGGGGCGGTTGGCTACACCTTC. It codes for CASSLKGAVGYTF.

The chain joins TRBV19 to TRBJ2-2; D not certain. This CDR3 is built from 12 residues. Per the germline V gene, CDR1 is LNHDA and CDR2 is SQIVND (reference sequence). V shed 7 bases and J shed 3 bases, with 6 bases lying between them. CDR3 nucleotides: TGTGCCAGTAAACCGGACACCGGGGAGCTGTTTTTT. It is translated as CASKPDTGELFF.

V and J are TRBV20-1 and TRBJ1-2; weak D call: TRBD1 (5 bases). The germline CDR1 and CDR2 sequences are DFQATT and SNEGSKA (reference sequence). V was clipped by 0 bases and J by 12 bases, with 8 bases between them. This CDR3 is built from 10 residues. The CDR3 spells CSARETVNTF. CDR3 in DNA: TGCAGTGCTAGAGAGACAGTCAACACCTTC.

This chain connects TRBV5-8 to TRBJ2-1, with 14 bases matching TRBD2. Unmatched junction bases numbered 7, after V lost 4 bases and J lost 7 bases. The CDR3 has 16 residues. Germline assignment: CDR1 SGHTS and CDR2 YDEGEE. The CDR3 loop reads CASSPTSGREWNEQFF. The CDR3, as DNA: TGTGCCAGCAGCCCGACTAGCGGGAGGGAATGGAATGAGCAGTTCTTC. Supplemented by reference TRBV5-8 and TRBJ2-1, the full variable domain reads EAGVTQSPTHLIKTRGQQATLRCSPISGHTSVYWYQQALGLGLQFLLWYDEGEERNRGNFPPRFSGRQFPNYSSELNVNALELEDSALYLCASSPTSGREWNEQFFGPGTRLTVL.

This clone was counted a single time. The chain employs TRBV30 and TRBJ2-7, with D perhaps TRBD2 (7 bases). The ends were cut back, 0 bases at V and 3 bases at J, with 18 bases in the middle. CDR1 is GTSNPN, CDR2 SVGIG, per germline (reference sequence). CDR3 length equals 16 residues. The CDR3 coding sequence is TGTGCCTGGAGTGTCGGGGGGCTAAGTAGGGGCTACGAGCAGTACTTC. Protein product: CAWSVGGLSRGYEQYF.

This chain connects TRBV7-2 to TRBJ2-3, with D possibly being TRBD2 (6 bases). V was pared by 5 bases and J by 4 bases, with 10 bases between. Germline assignment: CDR1 SGHTA and CDR2 FQGNSA. The CDR3 runs 13 residues. The CDR3 protein is CASSPGVPDTQYF. The CDR3 bases are TGTGCCAGCAGCCCGGGGGTCCCAGATACGCAGTATTTT.

J is TRBJ2-1 and V is TRBV5-8, with TRBD1 matching 8 bases. CDR1 is SGHTS and CDR2 is YDEGEE in the germline V gene. The CDR3 has 17 amino acids. With 3 bases clipped from V and 6 bases from J, the junction kept 14 bases outside the gene matches. CDR3 protein: CASSSGQGRVLGNEQFF. CDR3 bases: TGTGCCAGCAGCTCCGGACAGGGAAGGGTGCTTGGCAATGAGCAGTTCTTC.

V gene TRBV30 combines with J gene TRBJ2-5, with 8 bases matching TRBD2. Unmatched junction bases numbered 10, after V lost 3 bases and J lost 4 bases. Looked up from germline, CDR1 is GTSNPN and CDR2 is SVGIG (reference sequence). This CDR3 is 15 amino acids long. As DNA, the CDR3 is TGTGCCTGGAGCCGGAATGCCGGGAGGGGAGAGACCCAGTACTTC. Encoded protein: CAWSRNAGRGETQYF.

V gene TRBV5-1 combines with J gene TRBJ2-1, with D perhaps TRBD2 (6 bases). Germline CDR1 and CDR2: SGHRS and YFSETQ. This CDR3 is 17 amino acids long. The ends were cut back, 1 base at V and 6 bases at J, with 20 bases in the middle. The CDR3 DNA is TGCGCCAGCAGCTTGACCTTTGGGGGGTGGTCGTTCAATGAGCAGTTCTTC. This codes for CASSLTFGGWSFNEQFF.

J is TRBJ2-1 and V is TRBV27; D is unresolved. V was clipped by 2 bases and J by 3 bases, with 8 bases between them. The length of the CDR3 is 14 residues. In germline, CDR1 is MNHEY, CDR2 SMNVEV (reference sequence). DNA for the CDR3: TGTGCCAGCAGTTTACAAGATCACTACAATGAGCAGTTCTTC. Amino acids: CASSLQDHYNEQFF.

The chain carries TRBV2 and TRBJ1-1, with unresolved D. The CDR3 contains 15 residues. The V gene lost 7 bases and the J gene lost 0 bases, with 15 bases spanning the gap. The germline V gene encodes CDR1 SNHLY and CDR2 FYNNEI. CDR3 sequence: CASTSAYSMNTEAFF. In DNA, the CDR3 is TGTGCCAGCACCAGTGCTTATAGCATGAACACTGAAGCTTTCTTT.

This clone was recorded once. V and J are TRBV5-6 and TRBJ2-5, with D possibly being TRBD1 (7 bases). Trimming removed 3 bases at V and 5 bases at J, with 17 bases between. Germline values: CDR1 SGHDT, CDR2 YYEEEE. The CDR3 is 15 residues long. The CDR3 nucleotides read TGTGCCAGCAGCTCCACAGGGGCAGGGAGGGAGACCCAGTACTTC. Encoded protein: CASSSTGAGRETQYF.

The chain combines TRBV7-3 with TRBJ2-3; no firm D call. Germline-derived CDR1 and CDR2 are SGHTA and FQGTGA. The CDR3 extends over 13 amino acids. The V gene lost 2 bases and the J gene lost 4 bases, with 7 bases spanning the gap. CDR3 in amino acids: CASSLDGADTQYF. Here the CDR3 DNA reads TGTGCCAGCAGCTTAGATGGCGCAGATACGCAGTATTTT. Supplemented by reference TRBV7-3 and TRBJ2-3, the full variable domain reads GAGVSQTPSNKVTEKGKYVELRCDPISGHTALYWYRQSLGQGPEFLIYFQGTGAADDSGLPNDRFFAVRPEGSVSTLKIQRTERGDSAVYLCASSLDGADTQYFGPGTRLTVL.

The CDR3 spells CASSYSRRGAQGEQFF. The CDR3 DNA reads TGTGCCAGCAGTTACTCGAGGCGGGGGGCCCAGGGGGAGCAGTTCTTC. The chain uses TRBV6-5 and TRBJ2-1, with TRBD2 identical over 8 bases. The germline CDR1 and CDR2 sequences are MNHEY and SVGAGI. Germline trimming cut 0 bases from V and 10 bases from J; bases unmatched to any gene: 11. CDR3 length: 16 amino acids.

The V gene is TRBV6-5, the J gene TRBJ2-7; D remains unclear. Between the trimmed V and J ends, which lost 0 bases and 2 bases, there was a span of 8 bases. Looked up from germline, CDR1 is MNHEY and CDR2 is SVGAGI. This CDR3 comprises 14 residues. The CDR3 nucleotides are TGTGCCAGCAGTTACTCCGACGGACCCTACGAGCAGTACTTC. It specifies CASSYSDGPYEQYF.

V and J are TRBV19 and TRBJ2-1; 8 bases fit TRBD1. The CDR3 runs 13 residues. V trimming: 7 bases; J trimming: 4 bases; junction bases outside the gene matches: 3. CDR1 is LNHDA, CDR2 SQIVND, per germline (reference sequence). The CDR3 loop reads CASKGQAYNEQFF. CDR3 DNA: TGTGCCAGTAAGGGACAGGCATACAATGAGCAGTTCTTC.

The V call is TRBV1, the J call TRBJ2-5; the table names TRBD2, a call not compared with the DNA. TRBV1 is described as a pseudogene. The length of the CDR3 is 17 residues. This CDR3 reads CTSSQLTSGGDQETQYF. The DNA of the CDR3 is TGCACCAGCAGCCAGCTGACTAGCGGGGGCGACCAAGAGACCCAGTACTTC.

This clone was detected only once. The V and J genes are TRBV7-7 and TRBJ2-2; D unresolved. Germline V gene data show CDR1 as SSHAT and CDR2 as FNYEAQ (reference sequence). Trimming removed 0 bases from V and 7 bases from J, with 9 bases in between. There are 14 residues in the CDR3. This CDR3 is CASSLAHGIGELFF. CDR3 DNA sequence: TGTGCCAGCAGCTTAGCGCACGGTATCGGGGAGCTGTTTTTT.

This clone is a singleton in its sample. The chain carries TRBV2 and TRBJ2-1; D possibly corresponds to TRBD2 (5 bases). The CDR3 loop spans 15 amino acids. CDR1 and CDR2 (germline): SNHLY, FYNNEI. Trimming took off 7 bases at V and 1 base at J, with 14 bases between the two ends. Here the CDR3 reads CASNAGSFSYNEQFF. CDR3 DNA sequence: TGTGCCAGCAATGCGGGTTCATTTTCCTACAATGAGCAGTTCTTC.

This chain joins TRBV19 and TRBJ1-1; unclear D gene. With 3 bases removed from V and 1 base from J, the gap between germline ends came to 12 bases. The CDR3 totals 15 residues. The germline V gene has CDR1 LNHDA and CDR2 SQIVND (reference sequence). The CDR3 spells CASSIVSSGNTEAFF. The CDR3 coding sequence is TGTGCCAGTAGTATCGTTAGCTCAGGGAACACTGAAGCTTTCTTT.